The 17 T cell receptor beta chains listed next were all sequenced from one sample in a study of sequential checkpoint blockade in melanoma. Treatment defined: randomized to nivolumab then ipilimumab (arm A) or the reverse (arm B). Sequenced by immunoSEQ multiplex PCR; TCRdb stores in-frame clones only, minus some. The sample consists of about 6,100 clones, 25% to 30% of them appearing once. Sequenced here: tumor tissue (inferred from file names), sampled from a patient given nivolumab and ipilimumab in sequence. All receptors come from a human donor with melanoma.

V gene TRBV4-1 combines with J gene TRBJ1-2; no clear D gene. V lost 0 bases and J 5 bases, leaving 10 bases between the germline ends. Germline CDR1 reads MGHRA; CDR2 reads YSYEKL. The CDR3 consists of 14 residues. The CDR3: CASSQEAGSYGYTF. The CDR3 DNA reads TGCGCCAGCAGCCAAGAGGCGGGGTCGTATGGCTACACCTTC.

The rearrangement links TRBV5-1 to TRBJ1-4; 8 nucleotides match TRBD1. The CDR3 consists of 18 residues. Germline CDR1 SGHRS, CDR2 YFSETQ. Trimming cost V 0 bases and J 3 bases; bases outside gene matches: 10. Written as DNA, the CDR3 is TGCGCCAGCAGCTTGGGAGGACAGGGCAGAACCGCTAATGAAAAACTGTTTTTT. This sequence encodes CASSLGGQGRTANEKLFF.

This clone has a handful of counts. In nucleotides, the CDR3 is TGTGCCAGCAGCTCCGGCCTAACCTCTAACATTCAGTACTTC. This gives the protein CASSSGLTSNIQYF. The genes are TRBV9 and TRBJ2-4; D unclear. The germline gives CDR1 SGDLS, CDR2 YYNGEE. This CDR3 region has 14 residues. Trimming took off 4 bases at V and 7 bases at J, with 15 bases between the two ends. The full variable domain, its missing parts supplied by reference TRBV9 and TRBJ2-4, is DSGVTQTPKHLITATGQRVTLRCSPRSGDLSVYWYQQSLDQGLQFLIQYYNGEERAKGNILERFSAQQFPDLHSELNLSSLELGDSALYFCASSSGLTSNIQYFGAGTRLSVL.

This clone was detected many times. The V gene is TRBV11-3, the J gene TRBJ2-3, with D possibly matching TRBD1 (6 bases). V lost 3 bases and J 2 bases, leaving 15 bases between the germline ends. Germline CDR1 reads SGHNT; CDR2 reads YENEEA. This CDR3 has 16 residues. In nucleotides, the CDR3 is TGTGCCAGCAGCTTCACAGGGACGGACTCCACAGATACGCAGTATTTT. As protein: CASSFTGTDSTDTQYF.

The DNA of the CDR3 is TGTGCCAGTAGTATGTGGAGTCAGCCCCAGCATTTT. Its translation: CASSMWSQPQHF. The rearrangement links TRBV19 to TRBJ1-5, with unresolved D. Between the trimmed V and J ends, which lost 3 bases and 6 bases, there was a span of 6 bases. The CDR3 runs to 12 residues. Germline V gene lookup returns CDR1 LNHDA and CDR2 SQIVND (reference sequence).

There are a few counts of this clone. The chain is built from TRBV28 and TRBJ1-1, with TRBD1 matching 8 bases. The J segment lost 3 bases and the V segment lost 5 bases, leaving 8 bases of the junction unmatched. This CDR3 has 15 amino acids. Per the germline V gene, CDR1 is MDHEN and CDR2 is SYDVKM. The CDR3 protein is CASSTPLTGDTEAFF. As DNA, the CDR3 is TGTGCCAGCAGTACTCCTCTGACAGGGGACACTGAAGCTTTCTTT. The whole variable domain, filled in from reference TRBV28 and TRBJ1-1, reads DVKVTQSSRYLVKRTGEKVFLECVQDMDHENMFWYRQDPGLGLRLIYFSYDVKMKEKGDIPEGYSVSREKKERFSLILESASTNQTSMYLCASSTPLTGDTEAFFGQGTRLTVV.

In its sample, this clone ranks as large. This chain joins TRBV30 and TRBJ2-2; D may be TRBD2 (5 bases). V was pared by 3 bases and J by 7 bases, with 15 bases between. The CDR3 loop spans 14 amino acids. Germline assignment: CDR1 GTSNPN and CDR2 SVGIG (reference sequence). In DNA form, the CDR3 reads TGTGCCTGGAGCAAGGGATTAGAGGGCGGGGAGCTGTTTTTT. This translates into CAWSKGLEGGELFF.

This clone was detected a few times. The chain links TRBV9 to TRBJ2-7; 7 bases map to TRBD2. Trimming at V came to 0 bases and at J to 3 bases, leaving 6 bases not matched to a gene. CDR1 is SGDLS and CDR2 is YYNGEE in the germline V gene. The CDR3 contains 15 residues. This CDR3 is CASSVAPSGNYEQYF. The CDR3 DNA reads as TGTGCCAGCAGCGTAGCACCCAGCGGGAACTACGAGCAGTACTTC. Full variable domain (outside the CDR3, taken from reference TRBV9 and TRBJ2-7): DSGVTQTPKHLITATGQRVTLRCSPRSGDLSVYWYQQSLDQGLQFLIQYYNGEERAKGNILERFSAQQFPDLHSELNLSSLELGDSALYFCASSVAPSGNYEQYFGPGTRLTVT.

By share, this clone ranks as medium-sized (0.01 to 0.1%). V usage is TRBV6-8 and J usage is TRBJ1-4, with a weak D call TRBD1 (5 bases). The CDR3 runs to 15 residues. The germline gives CDR1 MNHGY, CDR2 SAAAGT. The V and J ends lost 6 bases and 5 bases respectively, with 16 bases between them. The CDR3 nucleotides read TGTGCCAGCAGCCGCACAGGTCTACGGAATGAAAAACTGTTTTTT. As protein: CASSRTGLRNEKLFF.

This clone was seen a few times. V usage is TRBV9 and J usage is TRBJ2-5; 7 bases are a match to TRBD2. Trimming at V came to 4 bases and at J to 5 bases, leaving 8 bases not matched to a gene. The CDR3 loop spans 14 amino acids. Germline V gene sequence: CDR1 SGDLS, CDR2 YYNGEE. The CDR3 DNA follows: TGTGCCAGCAGCTTAGGCATCGGGGGGGAGACCCAGTACTTC. Translating gives CASSLGIGGETQYF.

Only a few counts were recorded for this clone. J is TRBJ2-2 and V is TRBV6-8, with D perhaps matching TRBD1 or TRBD2 (5 bases each). The germline V gene has CDR1 MNHGY and CDR2 SAAAGT. CDR3 length equals 13 residues. CDR3 nucleotides: TGTGGCACCCGGGGCCCGAACACCGGGGAGCTGTTTTTT. Translation gives CGTRGPNTGELFF.

In its sample, this clone was seen a few times. The V call is TRBV28, the J call TRBJ2-7; 8 bases line up with TRBD1. This CDR3 spans 15 amino acids. The J segment lost 6 bases and the V segment lost 1 base, leaving 8 bases of the junction unmatched. Per germline, CDR1 MDHEN and CDR2 SYDVKM. The CDR3 is CASSLLGTGVPEQYF. The CDR3 DNA sequence: TGTGCCAGCAGTTTATTGGGGACAGGAGTACCCGAGCAGTACTTC.

This chain links TRBV28 with TRBJ2-7; 13 bases agree with TRBD2. The CDR3 extends over 16 amino acids. The germline V gene has CDR1 MDHEN and CDR2 SYDVKM. After removal of 6 bases from V and 6 bases from J, the junction contained 11 bases not matched to a gene. Here the CDR3 DNA reads TGTGCCAGCAGCCCCTCCGGACTAGCGGGAGCCTCCGAGCAGTACTTC. Protein: CASSPSGLAGASEQYF.

This clone was seen at least ten times. J is TRBJ1-1 and V is TRBV11-3, with D tentatively TRBD1 (5 bases). The CDR3 has 15 amino acids. The germline V gene has CDR1 SGHNT and CDR2 YENEEA. Trimming took 1 base from V and 1 from J, leaving 10 bases between them. The CDR3 protein is CASSLGQNWNTEAFF. CDR3 in DNA: TGTGCCAGCAGCTTAGGACAGAATTGGAACACTGAAGCTTTCTTT.

This clone is medium-sized in the sample. The chain links TRBV11-3 to TRBJ2-1; 7 nucleotides match TRBD2. CDR1 is SGHNT, CDR2 YENEEA, per germline. This CDR3 is 14 amino acids long. V gave up 3 bases and J gave up 4 bases; unmatched junction bases: 3. The CDR3 DNA sequence: TGTGCCAGCAGCTTCCAGCGGGAATACAATGAGCAGTTCTTC. Its protein is CASSFQREYNEQFF.

This clone is medium-sized (0.01 to 0.1%) within its sample. V and J are TRBV9 and TRBJ2-7, with D unresolved. Trimming took 1 base from V and 5 from J, leaving 10 bases between them. The CDR3 covers 13 residues. The germline V gene has CDR1 SGDLS and CDR2 YYNGEE. The chain's CDR3 is CASSVNLQNEQYF. The CDR3 nucleotides read TGTGCCAGCAGCGTAAATCTCCAGAACGAGCAGTACTTC.

The chain recombines TRBV5-1 with TRBJ2-1; TRBD1 or TRBD2 may be the D gene (6 bases each). The CDR3 consists of 15 residues. Germline CDR1 is SGHRS and CDR2 is YFSETQ. Trimming removed 4 bases at V and 1 base at J, with 12 bases between. The CDR3, as DNA: TGCGCCAGCAGCAGGGGGGTCCCATCCTACAATGAGCAGTTCTTC. Its translation is CASSRGVPSYNEQFF.